Below, one T cell receptor (beta chain) is given with its context. Its antigen remains unidentified. This record belongs to a study of T cell responses to AZD1222 COVID-19 vaccine. Sequencing was performed with immunoSEQ multiplex PCR; in TCRdb, only in-frame clones are kept and a portion is missing. This table has about 110,000 clones, 70% to 90% appearing once. Findings of the study overall: With dominance at 160-218 and 743-854, vaccine-associated CD4 TCRs spanned spike.

This TCR was sampled from an adult in good health. The starting material was peripheral blood, obtained on day 0 of AZD1222 vaccination.

The CDR3 loop reads CASSIGKERGTYEQYF. DNA for the CDR3: TGTGCCAGTAGTATTGGGAAGGAGCGGGGGACCTACGAGCAGTACTTC. The chain joins TRBV19 to TRBJ2-7, with 8 positions matching TRBD2. Germline values: CDR1 LNHDA, CDR2 SQIVND (reference sequence). The CDR3 is 16 residues long. With V trimmed by 3 bases and J by 2 bases, 9 bases remained unmatched.